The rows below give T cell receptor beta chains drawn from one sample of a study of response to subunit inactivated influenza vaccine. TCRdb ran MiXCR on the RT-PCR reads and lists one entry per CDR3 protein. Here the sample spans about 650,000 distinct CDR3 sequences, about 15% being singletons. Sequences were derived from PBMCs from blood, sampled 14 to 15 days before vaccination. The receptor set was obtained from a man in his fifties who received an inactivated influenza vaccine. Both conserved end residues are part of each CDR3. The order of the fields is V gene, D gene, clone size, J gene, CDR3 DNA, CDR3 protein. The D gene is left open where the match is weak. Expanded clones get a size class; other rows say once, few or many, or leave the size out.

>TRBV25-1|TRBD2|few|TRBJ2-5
TGTGCCAGCAGTGACAGCGGGAGAGTTCAAGAGACCCAGTACTTC
CASSDSGRVQETQYF
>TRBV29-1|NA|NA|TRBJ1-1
TGCAGCGTCACTAGGGCCAGGGTAAACACTGAAGCTTTCTTT
CSVTRARVNTEAFF
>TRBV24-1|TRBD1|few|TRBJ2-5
TGTGCCACCAGTTATGGGGCAGGGGGCCAGGAGACCCAGTACTTC
CATSYGAGGQETQYF
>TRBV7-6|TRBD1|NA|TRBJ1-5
TGTGCCAGCAGCTTAGAGACAGGGGCTAAGCCCCAGCATTTT
CASSLETGAKPQHF
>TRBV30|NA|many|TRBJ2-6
TGTGCCTGGGGGCAGGGATGGGGGGCCAACGTCCTGACTTTC
CAWGQGWGANVLTF
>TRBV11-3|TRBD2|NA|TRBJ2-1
TGTGCCAGCAGCTTAGGAGGGGCGGGGGGTTCCTACAATGAGCAGTTCTTC
CASSLGGAGGSYNEQFF
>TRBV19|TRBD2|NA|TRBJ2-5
TGTGCCAGCGCAGTTGAAAGCGTGCGGGGGCAAGAGACCCAGTACTTC
CASAVESVRGQETQYF
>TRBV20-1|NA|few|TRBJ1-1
TGCAGTGCTCCCGGACAGACTGAAGCTTTCTTT
CSAPGQTEAFF
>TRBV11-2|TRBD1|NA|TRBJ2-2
TGTGCCAGTAGAATAATTTCGGGACAGGCGAACACCGGGGAGCTGTTTTTT
CASRIISGQANTGELFF
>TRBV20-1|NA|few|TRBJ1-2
TGCAGTGCCGTTTCCACACCTCGGGACTATGGCTACACCTTC
CSAVSTPRDYGYTF
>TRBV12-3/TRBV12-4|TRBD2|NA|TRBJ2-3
TGTGCCGGCAGCTTTAGCGGGGGGGCCGGCGATACGCAGTATTTT
CAGSFSGGAGDTQYF
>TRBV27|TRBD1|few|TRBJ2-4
TGTGCCAGCAGCCGACAGGGGACGGTGTCCAAAAACATTCAGTACTTC
CASSRQGTVSKNIQYF
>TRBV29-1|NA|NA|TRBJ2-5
TGCAGCGTTGAGTCCCGGGACACACAAGAGACCCAGTACTTC
CSVESRDTQETQYF
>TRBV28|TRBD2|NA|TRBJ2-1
TGTGCCAGCAGACTAGCGGGAGTCCATGAGCAGTTCTTC
CASRLAGVHEQFF
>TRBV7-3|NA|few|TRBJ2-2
TGTGCCAGCAGCTCTACAGGGTTTCCCGGGGAGCTGTTTTTT
CASSSTGFPGELFF
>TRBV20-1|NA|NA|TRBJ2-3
TGCAGTGCGGTACAGGGTTCAGATACGCAGTATTTT
CSAVQGSDTQYF
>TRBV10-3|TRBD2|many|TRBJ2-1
TGTGCCATCAGTTCACCCTCCTCTAGCGGGAGGGCCCGCTACAATGAGCAGTTCTTC
CAISSPSSSGRARYNEQFF
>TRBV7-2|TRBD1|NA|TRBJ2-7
TGTGCCAGCAGCAGGGACAGGGGCAGCTCCTACGAGCAGTACTTC
CASSRDRGSSYEQYF
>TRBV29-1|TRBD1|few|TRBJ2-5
TGCAGCGTTGAAGATCTAATACTCCGGGACAGGGAAGAGACCCAGTACTTC
CSVEDLILRDREETQYF
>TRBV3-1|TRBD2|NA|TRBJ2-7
TGTGCCAGCAGCCAAGCTAGCGGGAGTGGGATGGAGCAGTACTTC
CASSQASGSGMEQYF
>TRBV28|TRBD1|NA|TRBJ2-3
TGTGCCAGCAGTTTCTTTACCCCAAAACGGCGAACAGGGGGCTCTAGCACAGATACGCAGTATTTT
CASSFFTPKRRTGGSSTDTQYF
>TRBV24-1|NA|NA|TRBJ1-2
TGTGCCACCAGTGATTTCCTGTCCAGTTCTGGCTACACCTTC
CATSDFLSSSGYTF
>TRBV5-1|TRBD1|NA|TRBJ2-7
TGCGCCAGCAAAGGGGGACAGGACTCCTACGAGCAGTACTTC
CASKGGQDSYEQYF
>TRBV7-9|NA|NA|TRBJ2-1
TGTGCCAGCAGCTCCTCGCAGGGTCTTGTGGTGACGTTCTTC
CASSSSQGLVVTFF
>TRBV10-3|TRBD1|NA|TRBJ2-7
TGTGCCATCAGTGACCCAGGAGACAGGGGGCTCTACGAGCAGTACTTC
CAISDPGDRGLYEQYF
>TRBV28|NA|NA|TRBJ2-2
TGTGCCAGCAGCCCATTGGGCAGGTCGAACACCGGGGAGCTGTTTTTT
CASSPLGRSNTGELFF
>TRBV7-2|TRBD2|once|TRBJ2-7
TGTGCCAGCAGCTCAGTTAGCGGGAGGGAGTACGAGCAGTACTTC
CASSSVSGREYEQYF
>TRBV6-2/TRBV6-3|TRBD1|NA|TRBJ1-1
TGTGCCAGCAGCACAGGGACAGTCACTGAAGCTTTCTTT
CASSTGTVTEAFF
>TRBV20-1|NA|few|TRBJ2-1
TGCAGTGCTCGCACTAATTACTACAATGAGCAGTTCTTC
CSARTNYYNEQFF
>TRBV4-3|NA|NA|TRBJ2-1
TGCGCCAGCAGCCATTCGGGACAACCTTTAGATGAGCAGTTCTTC
CASSHSGQPLDEQFF
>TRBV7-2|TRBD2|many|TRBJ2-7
TGTGCCAGCAGCTTAGACCGGACTAGCGGGAGGTACGAGCAGTACTTC
CASSLDRTSGRYEQYF
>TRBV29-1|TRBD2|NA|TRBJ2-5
TGCAGCGTTGAACCGGGACTAGCGGCTCAAGAGACCCAGTACTTC
CSVEPGLAAQETQYF
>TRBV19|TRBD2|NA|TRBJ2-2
TGTGCCAGCACGGATAGCGGGGGCAACACCGGGGAGCTGTTTTTT
CASTDSGGNTGELFF
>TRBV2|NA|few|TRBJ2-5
TGTGCCAGCAATTGGGTGTACCAAGAGACCCAGTACTTC
CASNWVYQETQYF
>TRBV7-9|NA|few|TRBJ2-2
TGTGCCAGCAGCTTAAGAGGGAAGAACACCGGGGAGCTGTTTTTT
CASSLRGKNTGELFF
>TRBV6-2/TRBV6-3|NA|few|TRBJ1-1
TGTGCCAGCAGGTACGGTAACAAGGGGAACACTGAAGCTTTCTTT
CASRYGNKGNTEAFF
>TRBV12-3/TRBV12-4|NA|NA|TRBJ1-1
TGTGCCAGCAGTTTACTAGGGGACCGTTTGAACACTGAAGCTTTCTTT
CASSLLGDRLNTEAFF
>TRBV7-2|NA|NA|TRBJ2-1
TGTGCCAGCAGCTTAGGACTAGAAGTAGGATGGAAGCAGTTCTTC
CASSLGLEVGWKQFF
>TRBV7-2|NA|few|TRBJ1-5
TGTGCCAGCAGCTCATCTGGACAGCCCTATCAGCCCCAGCATTTT
CASSSSGQPYQPQHF
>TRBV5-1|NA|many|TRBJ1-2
TGCGCCAGCAGCTTGGCCGGAAGGGAAGGTTTAGGAGGCTACACCTTC
CASSLAGREGLGGYTF
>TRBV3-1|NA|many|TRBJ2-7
TGTGCCAGCAGCCAAGATTTCGTAAGCTCCTACGAGCAGTACTTC
CASSQDFVSSYEQYF
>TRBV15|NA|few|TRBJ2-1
TGTGCCACCAGAAGAACGGCGGGGACCAATGAGCAGTTCTTC
CATRRTAGTNEQFF
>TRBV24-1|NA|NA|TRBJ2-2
TGTGCCACCAGTGATCGACGAAGCACCGGGGAGCTGTTTTTT
CATSDRRSTGELFF
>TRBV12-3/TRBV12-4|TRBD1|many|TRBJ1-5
TGTGCCAGCAGACAGGGGAGCCAGCCCCAGCATTTT
CASRQGSQPQHF
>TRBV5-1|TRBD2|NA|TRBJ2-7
TGCGCCAGCAGCTTGTCAACTAGCGGGAATACCTACGAGCAGTACTTC
CASSLSTSGNTYEQYF